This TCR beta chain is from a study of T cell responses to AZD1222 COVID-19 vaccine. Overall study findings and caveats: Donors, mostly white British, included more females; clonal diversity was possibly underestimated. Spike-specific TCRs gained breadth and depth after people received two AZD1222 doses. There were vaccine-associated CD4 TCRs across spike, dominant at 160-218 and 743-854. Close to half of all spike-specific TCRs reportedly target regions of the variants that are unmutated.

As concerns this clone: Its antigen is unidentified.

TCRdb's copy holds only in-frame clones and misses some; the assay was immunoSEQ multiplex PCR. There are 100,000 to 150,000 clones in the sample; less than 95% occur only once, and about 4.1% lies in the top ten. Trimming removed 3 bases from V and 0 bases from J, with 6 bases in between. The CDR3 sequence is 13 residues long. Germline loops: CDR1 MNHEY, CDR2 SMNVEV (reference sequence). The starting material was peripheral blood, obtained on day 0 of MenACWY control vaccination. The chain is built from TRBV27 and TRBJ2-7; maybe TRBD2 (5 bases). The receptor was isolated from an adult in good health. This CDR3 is CASSFGISYEQYF. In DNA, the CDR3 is TGTGCCAGCAGTTTCGGGATCTCCTACGAGCAGTACTTC.